These 16 T cell receptor beta chains originate from one sample sequenced in a study of blood T cell repertoires in COVID-19. The repertoire was sequenced with immunoSEQ multiplex PCR; TCRdb's copy has only in-frame clones and lacks some. The sample lists fewer than 250,000 clones, about nine tenths occurring once. The specimen sequenced was PBMCs or T cells enriched from blood (not recorded which). Receptors originate from a man in his thirties or forties in a cohort exposed to, infected with or recovered from COVID-19 (not recorded which).

This rearrangement joins TRBV7-8 to TRBJ2-4; weak D call: TRBD2 (7 bases). The germline V gene has CDR1 SGHVS and CDR2 FQNEAQ. The V and J ends lost 3 bases and 8 bases respectively, with 8 bases between them. This CDR3 comprises 12 residues. This CDR3 is CASSLGGHIQYF. CDR3 DNA: TGTGCCAGCAGCTTGGGGGGGCACATTCAGTACTTC.

The rearrangement joins TRBV5-4 to TRBJ2-3, with D perhaps matching TRBD2 (5 bases). The V gene lost 4 bases and the J gene lost 1 base, with 13 bases spanning the gap. The germline V gene has CDR1 SGHNT and CDR2 YYREEE (reference sequence). The length of the CDR3 is 15 residues. The CDR3 sequence: CASSPRGSRTDTQYF. The CDR3 DNA reads as TGTGCCAGCAGCCCCCGGGGATCCCGCACAGATACGCAGTATTTT.

The V gene is TRBV7-9, the J gene TRBJ2-3, with 13 bases aligning to TRBD2. V was pared by 5 bases and J by 4 bases, with 6 bases of the junction left unmatched. The CDR3 extends over 16 amino acids. CDR1 SEHNR and CDR2 FQNEAQ come from the germline V gene (reference sequence). The CDR3 DNA sequence: TGTGCCAGCAGCCGAACAGGACTAGCGGGAGCAGATACGCAGTATTTT. Its protein product is CASSRTGLAGADTQYF.

The V and J genes are TRBV9 and TRBJ2-7, with a tentative D call TRBD2 (6 bases). The length of the CDR3 is 16 residues. Germline lookup yields CDR1 SGDLS and CDR2 YYNGEE. Deletions cut 0 bases from V and 5 bases from J, with 18 bases between. The CDR3 protein is CASSVGIGSAFHEQYF. The CDR3 region has the DNA TGTGCCAGCAGCGTAGGGATCGGGAGCGCCTTCCACGAGCAGTACTTC.

V usage is TRBV7-6 and J usage is TRBJ2-1, with 10 bases matching TRBD2. Germline lookup yields CDR1 SGHVS and CDR2 FNYEAQ. With V trimmed by 4 bases and J by 6 bases, 9 bases remained unmatched. This CDR3 is built from 16 residues. The CDR3 here is CASSSLSGRASNEQFF. The CDR3 DNA reads as TGTGCCAGCAGCTCCCTCAGCGGGAGGGCGAGCAATGAGCAGTTCTTC.

This chain uses TRBV18 with TRBJ1-1; a possible D gene is TRBD1 (6 bases). The V gene lost 3 bases and the J gene lost 1 base, with 9 bases spanning the gap. CDR3 length equals 14 residues. Germline-derived CDR1 and CDR2 are KGHSH and LQKENI. The CDR3 bases are TGTGCCAGCTCACCTCTGGACAGGAACACTGAAGCTTTCTTT. Translation gives CASSPLDRNTEAFF.

This CDR3 reads CASSDDSSSYNEQFF. The CDR3 DNA sequence: TGTGCCAGCAGTGACGACTCGAGCTCCTACAATGAGCAGTTCTTC. V and J are TRBV6-1 and TRBJ2-1; D is undetermined. The germline V gene encodes CDR1 MNHNS and CDR2 SASEGT. This CDR3 is 15 amino acids long. Trimming pared 3 bases from V and 0 bases from J, leaving 9 bases between.

This clone was counted a single time. The chain joins TRBV5-6 to TRBJ2-7, with D perhaps TRBD2 (5 bases). The germline V gene has CDR1 SGHDT and CDR2 YYEEEE. With 0 bases removed from V and 5 bases from J, the gap between germline ends came to 12 bases. The length of the CDR3 is 14 residues. The CDR3 coding sequence is TGTGCCAGCAGCTTGGAGCTAGCTTGGAACGAGCAGTACTTC. Translating it yields CASSLELAWNEQYF.

The chain couples TRBV6-5 to TRBJ2-1; TRBD1 aligns across 7 bases. The CDR3 is 16 amino acids. From germline, CDR1 is MNHEY and CDR2 SVGAGI. The trim removed 0 bases at V and 4 bases at J, leaving 6 bases unmatched. CDR3: CASSYSEGARYNEQFF. CDR3 in DNA: TGTGCCAGCAGTTACTCCGAGGGGGCTAGGTACAATGAGCAGTTCTTC.

This chain joins TRBV2 and TRBJ1-1; TRBD1 aligns across 7 bases. Per the germline V gene, CDR1 is SNHLY and CDR2 is FYNNEI. The CDR3 is 15 residues long. After removal of 8 bases from V and 1 base from J, the junction contained 10 bases not matched to a gene. The CDR3 sequence: CASLRTDRTNTEAFF. CDR3 DNA sequence: TGTGCCAGCCTCAGAACGGACAGGACGAACACTGAAGCTTTCTTT.

V usage is TRBV7-8 and J usage is TRBJ1-6; D is ambiguous. V lost 1 base and J 9 bases, leaving 13 bases between the germline ends. The CDR3 has 15 residues. Germline V gives CDR1 SGHVS, CDR2 FQNEAQ. CDR3: CASSLVESGSSPLHF. Here the CDR3 DNA reads TGTGCCAGCAGCTTAGTTGAGTCGGGGTCTTCACCCCTCCACTTT.

This chain uses TRBV28 with TRBJ1-6; 9 nucleotides line up with TRBD1. CDR1 and CDR2 from the germline V gene are MDHEN and SYDVKM. This CDR3 spans 16 amino acids. J gave up 5 bases and V 4 bases, and 6 bases lay outside the gene matches. CDR3 residues: CASSSPDRGNNSPLHF. CDR3 bases: TGTGCCAGCAGTTCCCCGGACAGGGGCAATAATTCACCCCTCCACTTT.

The chain carries TRBV6-6 and TRBJ1-3; TRBD1 might be the D (6 bases). Trimming left V 5 bases short and J 4 bases short, with 12 bases between. The V gene's germline CDR1 is MNHNY and CDR2 SVGAGI (reference sequence). This CDR3 has 14 residues. CDR3 loop: CASSPGTTGNTIYF. The DNA for the CDR3 is TGTGCCAGCAGTCCAGGGACAACGGGAAACACCATATATTTT.

V usage is TRBV5-8 and J usage is TRBJ2-7; 15 bases fit TRBD2. After removal of 0 bases from V and 3 bases from J, the junction contained 4 bases not matched to a gene. The CDR3 covers 17 residues. CDR1 SGHTS and CDR2 YDEGEE come from the germline V gene. The CDR3 reads CASSLGGLAGGNYEQYF. Written as DNA, the CDR3 is TGTGCCAGCAGCTTGGGGGGACTAGCGGGAGGCAACTACGAGCAGTACTTC.

The chain has TRBV6-4 and TRBJ2-7; 10 bases fit TRBD2. This CDR3 has 14 amino acids. Losses at the gene ends were 10 bases for V and 5 bases for J; bases not matched to a gene: 11. From germline, CDR1 is MRHNA and CDR2 SNTAGT. CDR3 in DNA: TGTGCCACCTCCCCAGGGCTAGCGGGGGACGAGCAGTACTTC. This gives the protein CATSPGLAGDEQYF.

This sequence joins TRBV3-1 (or the pseudogene TRBV3-2) and TRBJ2-7, with 8 bases matching TRBD1. From germline, CDR1 is LGHDT and CDR2 YNNKEL (reference sequence). This CDR3 comprises 16 residues. Trimming took 0 bases from V and 1 from J; bases not matched to a gene: 5. CDR3 residues: CASSQDGQGRSYEQYF. Here the CDR3 DNA reads TGTGCCAGCAGCCAAGACGGACAGGGCAGGTCCTACGAGCAGTACTTC.